This T cell receptor beta chain was retrieved from a study of human T cells and chemical hapten exposure. Study background: Reading of the patch tests, which applied 0.01% DPC to the upper back, occurred at 6 days. Patients, mostly women, had alopecia areata, alopecia totalis or alopecia universalis.

Documented time point: patch test 1, 2 weeks after DPC sensitization. Noted treatment: therapeutic diphenylcyclopropenone sensitization with weekly scalp DPC. Blood collection took place prior to placing each patch test. The V gene end was trimmed by 5 bases and the J gene end by 11 bases; junction bases not matched to a gene: 11. Per the germline V gene, CDR1 is MNHEY and CDR2 is SMNVEV (reference sequence). This CDR3 is built from 13 residues. TCRdb redid the calling of the RACE reads with MiXCR, one entry per CDR3 protein. Here the sample spans around 380,000 distinct CDR3 sequences, roughly 4.8% being singletons.

The source material was whole blood, sampled in connection with sensitization to the hapten diphenylcyclopropenone (DPC). This receptor was taken from a woman between 50 and 59 years old with alopecia areata. Some clones in this sample may be carry-over from other donors' samples. J is TRBJ1-1 and V is TRBV27, with TRBD1 matching over 7 bases. CDR3 DNA sequence: TGTGCCAGCAGTCGGGGTGTTCTACAGGGGGCTTTCTTT. Amino acid sequence: CASSRGVLQGAFF.